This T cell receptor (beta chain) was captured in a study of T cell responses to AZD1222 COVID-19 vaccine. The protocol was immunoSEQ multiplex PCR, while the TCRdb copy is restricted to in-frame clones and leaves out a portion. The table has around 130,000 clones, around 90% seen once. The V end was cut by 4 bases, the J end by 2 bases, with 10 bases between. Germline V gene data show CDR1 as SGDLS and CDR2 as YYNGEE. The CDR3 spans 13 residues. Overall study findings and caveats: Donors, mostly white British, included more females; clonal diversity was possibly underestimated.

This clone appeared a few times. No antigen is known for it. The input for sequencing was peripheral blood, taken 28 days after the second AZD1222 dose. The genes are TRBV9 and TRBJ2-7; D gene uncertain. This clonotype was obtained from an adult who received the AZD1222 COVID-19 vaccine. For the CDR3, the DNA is TGTGCCAGCAGCATAGGGCTAGCCTACGAGCAGTACTTC. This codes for CASSIGLAYEQYF.